The clone carrying this T cell receptor beta chain showed up just a few times. Study processing details: It was from reference gene primer amplification that nucleated cell counts were estimated. The protocol was immunoSEQ multiplex PCR, while the TCRdb copy is restricted to in-frame clones and leaves out a portion. From that table come the V and J calls and clone size; the DNA was used to work out D and trimming. The table shows about 120,000 clones, with approximately 80% occurring only once. This entry is derived from a study of blood T cell repertoires in COVID-19. Study background: Some COVID-19 samples were acute and others convalescent; all came from the United States, Italy and Spain. From T cells, B-cell-depleted T cells, or PBMCs came the material, which was cDNA or gDNA.

The V and J ends lost 4 bases and 2 bases respectively, with 12 bases between them. Germline loops: CDR1 SGDLS, CDR2 YYNGEE. This CDR3 comprises 14 residues. Sequenced input: peripheral blood. The source is a man between 60 and 75 years old with acute or convalescent COVID-19. The chain uses TRBV9 and TRBJ1-1; D ambiguous. The CDR3 nucleotides read TGTGCCAGCAGCCAACAGCTCGGAAACACTGAAGCTTTCTTT. This gives the protein CASSQQLGNTEAFF. The full variable domain, its missing parts supplied by reference TRBV9 and TRBJ1-1, is DSGVTQTPKHLITATGQRVTLRCSPRSGDLSVYWYQQSLDQGLQFLIQYYNGEERAKGNILERFSAQQFPDLHSELNLSSLELGDSALYFCASSQQLGNTEAFFGQGTRLTVV.